The next 24 T cell receptor beta chains were all read from a single sample in a study of blood T cell repertoires in COVID-19. Using immunoSEQ multiplex PCR, the repertoire was profiled, and TCRdb retains in-frame clones only, with some absent. The sample lists more than 250,000 clones; around 91% were seen once. Specimen: PBMCs or T cells enriched from blood (not recorded which). Receptors were obtained from a young woman with acute COVID-19.

V is TRBV19 and J is TRBJ2-1; 10 positions match TRBD2. This CDR3 has 16 residues. Germline V gene lookup returns CDR1 LNHDA and CDR2 SQIVND (reference sequence). V dropped 6 bases and J dropped 4; count of bases not matched to a gene: 9. CDR3 amino acids: CASSPTLAGVYNEQFF. The CDR3 coding sequence is TGTGCCAGTAGCCCCACTCTAGCGGGAGTGTACAATGAGCAGTTCTTC.

This chain links TRBV7-9 with TRBJ1-1, with D possibly matching TRBD1 (5 bases). The germline V and J ends were trimmed by 6 bases and 6 bases, with 23 bases remaining between them. This CDR3 has 16 amino acids. The germline V gene has CDR1 SEHNR and CDR2 FQNEAQ (reference sequence). The CDR3 here is CASRPPPADSSPEAFF. The CDR3 coding sequence is TGTGCCAGCAGGCCACCGCCGGCCGACAGTTCCCCTGAAGCTTTCTTT.

Note on this clone: This sample includes further DNA sequences coding for the same CDR3. The chain is built from TRBV20-1 and TRBJ2-3; D ambiguous. The CDR3 is 11 residues long. The ends were cut back, 0 bases at V and 9 bases at J, with 7 bases in the middle. Germline V gene lookup returns CDR1 DFQATT and CDR2 SNEGSKA (reference sequence). In nucleotides, the CDR3 is TGCAGTGCTAGAGATGAACGGACGCAGTATTTT. Its protein product is CSARDERTQYF.

This chain links TRBV28 with TRBJ2-7; TRBD2 aligns across 9 bases. With the DNA end fitting TRBJ2-1 better, the J assignment may be wrong. Germline loops: CDR1 MDHEN, CDR2 SYDVKM. This CDR3 comprises 14 residues. The chain's CDR3 is CASSRSGRLNEQFF. The CDR3 nucleotides are TGTGCCAGCAGTAGAAGCGGGAGGCTCAATGAGCAGTTCTTC.

This chain links TRBV4-1 with TRBJ1-4; 9 bases fit TRBD1. V shed 5 bases, J shed 8 bases, and the junction held 9 bases outside the gene matches. The CDR3 totals 15 residues. Germline V lookup: CDR1 MGHRA, CDR2 YSYEKL. This CDR3 is CASSAAGTGSEKLFF. The CDR3 coding sequence is TGCGCCAGCAGCGCCGCCGGGACAGGGAGCGAAAAACTGTTTTTT.

The chain recombines TRBV6-6 with TRBJ1-6; 10 bases are shared with TRBD1. Germline trimming cut 5 bases from V and 1 base from J; bases unmatched to any gene: 11. Germline V gene data show CDR1 as MNHNY and CDR2 as SVGAGI (reference sequence). The CDR3 totals 19 residues. CDR3 amino acids: CASSPRWTGGLSYNSPLHF. CDR3 nucleotide sequence: TGTGCCAGCAGTCCCCGCTGGACAGGGGGTTTGTCCTATAATTCACCCCTCCACTTT.

This chain uses TRBV12-3 or TRBV12-4 with TRBJ1-2, with no clear D. This CDR3 spans 13 amino acids. V dropped 1 base and J dropped 8 bases, with 11 bases sitting between them. The CDR3: CASSLGGLGGYTF. The CDR3 DNA reads as TGTGCCAGCAGTTTAGGCGGGCTAGGAGGCTACACCTTC.

This chain joins TRBV7-2 and TRBJ2-7; 8 bases are a match to TRBD2. The CDR3 is 16 amino acids. Per germline, CDR1 SGHTA and CDR2 FQGNSA. With V trimmed by 5 bases and J by 4 bases, 13 bases remained unmatched. The CDR3 region is CASSVGYGTSGYEQYF. Here the CDR3 DNA reads TGTGCCAGCAGCGTAGGCTATGGGACTAGTGGTTACGAGCAGTACTTC.

The rearrangement joins TRBV29-1 to TRBJ2-7, with D perhaps TRBD2 (6 bases). The CDR3 runs to 16 residues. V was clipped by 5 bases and J by 5 bases, with 25 bases between them. Germline assignment: CDR1 SQVTM and CDR2 ANQGSEA. Written as DNA, the CDR3 is TGCAGCGTTAAGGGTTGGGCGGGGACGGGCTTAAACGAGCAGTACTTC. Encoded protein: CSVKGWAGTGLNEQYF.

The count of this clone is one. J is TRBJ2-7 and V is TRBV27; 8 bases line up with TRBD1. Looked up from germline, CDR1 is MNHEY and CDR2 is SMNVEV (reference sequence). This CDR3 comprises 15 residues. The ends lost 2 bases at V and 5 bases at J; junction bases unmatched: 8. This chain's CDR3 is CASSLGYQGAHEQYF. DNA of the CDR3: TGTGCCAGCAGTTTAGGTTACCAGGGGGCTCACGAGCAGTACTTC.

The V gene is TRBV7-9, the J gene TRBJ2-7; D might be TRBD2 (5 bases). CDR1 is SEHNR, CDR2 FQNEAQ, per germline (reference sequence). V was pared by 5 bases and J by 7 bases, with 15 bases between. The CDR3 sequence is 13 residues long. CDR3 amino acids: CASSQDTGGEQYF. CDR3 DNA sequence: TGTGCCAGCAGCCAAGACACGGGCGGGGAGCAGTACTTC.

The gene calls are TRBV30 and TRBJ2-3; D unresolved. The CDR3 is 11 amino acids. Germline V gene sequence: CDR1 GTSNPN, CDR2 SVGIG (reference sequence). V was clipped by 4 bases and J by 3 bases, with 5 bases between them. The CDR3 loop reads CAWTLTDTQYF. CDR3 sequence (DNA): TGTGCCTGGACCTTAACAGATACGCAGTATTTT. Together with reference TRBV30 and TRBJ2-3, the CDR3 gives the full variable domain: SQTIHQWPATLVQPVGSPLSLECTVEGTSNPNLYWYRQAAGRGLQLLFYSVGIGQISSEVPQNLSASRPQDRQFILSSKKLLLSDSGFYLCAWTLTDTQYFGPGTRLTVL.

This chain connects TRBV9 to TRBJ1-1, with 7 positions matching TRBD1. The CDR3 loop spans 14 amino acids. CDR1 and CDR2 from the germline V gene are SGDLS and YYNGEE. V lost 6 bases and J lost 8; bases outside the gene matches: 13. CDR3 DNA sequence: TGTGCCAGCACCTTAGACAGGGACAACAGAGAAGCTTTCTTT. This codes for CASTLDRDNREAFF.

The chain uses TRBV6-5 and TRBJ2-3, with 7 bases aligning to TRBD2. The V and J ends lost 6 bases and 0 bases, in that order; junction bases with no gene match: 3. This CDR3 region has 14 residues. In germline, CDR1 is MNHEY, CDR2 SVGAGI. In DNA, the CDR3 is TGTGCCAGCAGAGCGGGACCGAGCACAGATACGCAGTATTTT. Protein: CASRAGPSTDTQYF.

V and J are TRBV6-4 and TRBJ2-1; TRBD1 matches at 7 bases. V shed 3 bases, J shed 7 bases, and the junction held 6 bases outside the gene matches. This CDR3 spans 14 amino acids. CDR1 and CDR2 (germline): MRHNA, SNTAGT. The CDR3 here is CASSEGTGVNEQFF. For the CDR3, the DNA is TGTGCCAGCAGTGAAGGAACAGGGGTAAATGAGCAGTTCTTC.

Note on this clone: Other nucleotide sequences from this sample produce the same CDR3. The V gene is TRBV5-1, the J gene TRBJ1-4; no clear D. Germline-derived CDR1 and CDR2 are SGHRS and YFSETQ. The germline V and J ends were trimmed by 0 bases and 4 bases, with 4 bases remaining between them. There are 13 residues in the CDR3. The CDR3 loop is CASSLGSNEKLFF. The CDR3 region has the DNA TGCGCCAGCAGCTTGGGTAGTAATGAAAAACTGTTTTTT. The whole variable domain, remainder taken from reference TRBV5-1 and TRBJ1-4, is KAGVTQTPRYLIKTRGQQVTLSCSPISGHRSVSWYQQTPGQGLQFLFEYFSETQRNKGNFPGRFSGRQFSNSRSEMNVSTLELGDSALYLCASSLGSNEKLFFGSGTQLSVL.

The rearrangement links TRBV9 to TRBJ2-7; TRBD1 matches at 9 bases. The trim removed 4 bases at V and 3 bases at J, leaving 5 bases unmatched. CDR3 length: 14 residues. Looked up from germline, CDR1 is SGDLS and CDR2 is YYNGEE. CDR3 loop: CASSLGQGYYEQYF. CDR3 DNA: TGTGCCAGCAGCTTGGGACAGGGTTACTACGAGCAGTACTTC.

This chain joins TRBV28 and TRBJ2-6; D may be TRBD2 (6 bases). The CDR3 totals 17 residues. Germline V CDR1 and CDR2: MDHEN, SYDVKM. V dropped 3 bases and J dropped 6 bases, with 18 bases sitting between them. CDR3 amino acids: CASSFTGAGTEANVLTF. DNA for the CDR3: TGTGCCAGCAGTTTCACTGGGGCGGGGACCGAGGCCAACGTCCTGACTTTC.

CDR3: CASSATRVRLAGRAGEQYF. The CDR3 bases are TGTGCCAGCAGTGCGACGAGAGTTAGACTAGCGGGACGGGCGGGCGAGCAGTACTTC. The chain uses TRBV7-8 and TRBJ2-7; 11 bases map to TRBD2. CDR3 length equals 19 residues. The V gene end was trimmed by 6 bases and the J gene end by 6 bases; junction bases not matched to a gene: 22. Germline-derived CDR1 and CDR2 are SGHVS and FQNEAQ.

The V and J genes are TRBV7-2 and TRBJ1-5; no clear D. Trimming left V 5 bases short and J 2 bases short, with 10 bases between. This CDR3 is 14 amino acids long. In germline, CDR1 is SGHTA, CDR2 FQGNSA. The CDR3 DNA follows: TGTGCCAGCAGCCTGTCAGTTGGCAATCAGCCCCAGCATTTT. This codes for CASSLSVGNQPQHF. The full variable domain, its missing parts supplied by reference TRBV7-2 and TRBJ1-5, is GAGVSQSPSNKVTEKGKDVELRCDPISGHTALYWYRQSLGQGLEFLIYFQGNSAPDKSGLPSDRFSAERTGGSVSTLTIQRTQQEDSAVYLCASSLSVGNQPQHFGDGTRLSIL.

The chain links TRBV11-2 to TRBJ2-2, with D maybe TRBD2 (6 bases). Between the trimmed V and J ends, which lost 5 bases and 7 bases, there was a span of 14 bases. The CDR3 totals 14 residues. Germline assignment: CDR1 SGHAT and CDR2 FQNNGV. DNA of the CDR3: TGTGCCAGCAGCCCGCCGGCAGCGGGCGGGGAGCTGTTTTTT. Encoded protein: CASSPPAAGGELFF. Supplemented by reference TRBV11-2 and TRBJ2-2, the full variable domain reads EAGVAQSPRYKIIEKRQSVAFWCNPISGHATLYWYQQILGQGPKLLIQFQNNGVVDDSQLPKDRFSAERLKGVDSTLKIQPAKLEDSAVYLCASSPPAAGGELFFGEGSRLTVL.

The gene calls are TRBV7-3 and TRBJ2-3; TRBD2 agrees at 10 bases. The CDR3 extends over 15 amino acids. Trimming cost V 2 bases and J 3 bases; bases outside gene matches: 2. From germline, CDR1 is SGHTA and CDR2 FQGTGA. The DNA of the CDR3 is TGTGCCAGCAGCTTATCTAGCGGGAGAACAGATACGCAGTATTTT. Its translation is CASSLSSGRTDTQYF.

This rearrangement joins TRBV9 to TRBJ1-1; D remains ambiguous. The germline gives CDR1 SGDLS, CDR2 YYNGEE. This CDR3 spans 16 amino acids. V gave up 1 base and J gave up 1 base, with 14 bases separating them. This chain's CDR3 is CASSVTPVSPNTEAFF. The DNA of the CDR3 is TGTGCCAGCAGCGTAACCCCGGTCTCACCGAACACTGAAGCTTTCTTT.

The chain couples TRBV18 to TRBJ1-1; a possible D gene is TRBD1 (6 bases). The germline V and J ends were trimmed by 1 base and 3 bases, with 18 bases remaining between them. The CDR3 has 17 amino acids. The germline V gene has CDR1 KGHSH and CDR2 LQKENI. This CDR3 is CASSPRIGGGLDTEAFF. For the CDR3, the DNA is TGTGCCAGCTCACCACGGATTGGGGGCGGGTTGGACACTGAAGCTTTCTTT.